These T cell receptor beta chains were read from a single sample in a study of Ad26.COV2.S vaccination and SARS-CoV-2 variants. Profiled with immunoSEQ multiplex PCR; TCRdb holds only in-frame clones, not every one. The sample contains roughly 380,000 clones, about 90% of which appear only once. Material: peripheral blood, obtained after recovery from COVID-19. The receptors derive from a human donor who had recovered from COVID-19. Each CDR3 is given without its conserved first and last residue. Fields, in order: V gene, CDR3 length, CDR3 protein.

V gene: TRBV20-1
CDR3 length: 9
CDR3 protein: SAGLGQGAF

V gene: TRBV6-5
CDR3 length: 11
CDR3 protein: ASRTGGRDGYT

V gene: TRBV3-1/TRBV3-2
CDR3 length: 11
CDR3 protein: ASSKGFTDTQY

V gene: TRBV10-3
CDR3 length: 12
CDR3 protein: AITRDRDGNTIY

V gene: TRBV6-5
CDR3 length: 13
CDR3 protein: ASVYQGTGNTEAF

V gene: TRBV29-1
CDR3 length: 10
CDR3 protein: SANRDGVSYT

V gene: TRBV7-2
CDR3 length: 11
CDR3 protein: ASSPQREYGYT

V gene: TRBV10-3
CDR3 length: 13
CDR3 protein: AIREITGDNSPLH

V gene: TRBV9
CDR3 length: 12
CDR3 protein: ASSVNGRLLGYT

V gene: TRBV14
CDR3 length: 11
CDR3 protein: ASTRDSPYEQY

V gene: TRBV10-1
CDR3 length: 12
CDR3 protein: ASSALDKDTEAF

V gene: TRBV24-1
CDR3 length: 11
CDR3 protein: ATSDVNQETQY

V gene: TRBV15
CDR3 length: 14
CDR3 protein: ATSREWKGGNSPLH

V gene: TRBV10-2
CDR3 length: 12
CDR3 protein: ASSPGPSSYEQY

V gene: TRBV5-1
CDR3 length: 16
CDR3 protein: ASSLERVQALSGNTIY

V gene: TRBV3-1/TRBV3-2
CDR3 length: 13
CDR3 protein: ASSQVESRTDTQY

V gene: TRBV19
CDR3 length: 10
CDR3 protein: ASSAVSYEQY

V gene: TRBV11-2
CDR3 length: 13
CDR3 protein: ASSSRTSGEETQY

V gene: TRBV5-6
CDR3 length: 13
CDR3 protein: ASSLYRATNYGYT

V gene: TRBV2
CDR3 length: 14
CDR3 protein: ASSEEGAALQETQY

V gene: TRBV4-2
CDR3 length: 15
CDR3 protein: ASSRRLAGEITDTQY

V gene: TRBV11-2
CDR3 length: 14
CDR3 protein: ASSFRMTGESETQY

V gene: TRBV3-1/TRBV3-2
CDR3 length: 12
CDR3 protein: ASSQGRRNTEAF

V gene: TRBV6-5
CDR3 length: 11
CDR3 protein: ASSYSPADEQY

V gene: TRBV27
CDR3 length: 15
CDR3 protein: ASSLSPAPGAPGGYT

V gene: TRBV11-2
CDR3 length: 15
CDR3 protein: ASSSPPQGANTGELF

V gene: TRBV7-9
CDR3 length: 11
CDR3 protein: ASSLEIGYGYT